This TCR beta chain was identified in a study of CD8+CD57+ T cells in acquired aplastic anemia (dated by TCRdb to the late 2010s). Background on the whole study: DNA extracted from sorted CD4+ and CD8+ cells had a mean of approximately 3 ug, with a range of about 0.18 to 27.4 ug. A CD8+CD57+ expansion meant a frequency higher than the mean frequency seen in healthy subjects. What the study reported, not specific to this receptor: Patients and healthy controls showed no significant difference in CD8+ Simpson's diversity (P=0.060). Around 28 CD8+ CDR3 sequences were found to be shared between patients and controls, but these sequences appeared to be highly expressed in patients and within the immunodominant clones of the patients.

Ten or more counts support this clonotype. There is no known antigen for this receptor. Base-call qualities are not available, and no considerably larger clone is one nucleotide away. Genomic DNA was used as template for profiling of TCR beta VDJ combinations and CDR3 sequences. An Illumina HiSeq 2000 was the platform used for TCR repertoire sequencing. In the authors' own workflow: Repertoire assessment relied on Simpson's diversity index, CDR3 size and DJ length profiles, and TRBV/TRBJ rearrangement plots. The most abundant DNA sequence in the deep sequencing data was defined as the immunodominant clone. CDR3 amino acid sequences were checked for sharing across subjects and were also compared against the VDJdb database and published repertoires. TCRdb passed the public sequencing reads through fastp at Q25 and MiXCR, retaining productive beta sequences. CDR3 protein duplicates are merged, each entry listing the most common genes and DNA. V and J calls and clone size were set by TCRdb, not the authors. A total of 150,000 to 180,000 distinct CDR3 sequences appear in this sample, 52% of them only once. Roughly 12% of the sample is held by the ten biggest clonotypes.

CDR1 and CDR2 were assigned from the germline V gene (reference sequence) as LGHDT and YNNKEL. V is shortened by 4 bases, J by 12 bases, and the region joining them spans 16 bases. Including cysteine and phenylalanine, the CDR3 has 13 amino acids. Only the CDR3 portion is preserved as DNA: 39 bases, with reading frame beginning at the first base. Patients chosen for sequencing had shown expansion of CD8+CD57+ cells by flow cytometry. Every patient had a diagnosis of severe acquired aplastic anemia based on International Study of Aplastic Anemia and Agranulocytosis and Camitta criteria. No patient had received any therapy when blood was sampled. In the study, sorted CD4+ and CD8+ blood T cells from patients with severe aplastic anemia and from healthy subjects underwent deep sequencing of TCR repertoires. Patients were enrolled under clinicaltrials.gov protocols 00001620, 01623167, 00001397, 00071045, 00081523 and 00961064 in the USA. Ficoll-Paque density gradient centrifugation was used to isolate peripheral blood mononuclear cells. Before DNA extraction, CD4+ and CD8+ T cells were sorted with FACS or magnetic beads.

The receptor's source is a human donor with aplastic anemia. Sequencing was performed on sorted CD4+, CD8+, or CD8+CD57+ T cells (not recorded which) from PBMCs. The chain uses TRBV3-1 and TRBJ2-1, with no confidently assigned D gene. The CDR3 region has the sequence CASSPDTAWVQFF. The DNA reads TGTGCCAGCAGCCCTGATACAGCGTGGGTGCAGTTCTTC.